A selection of T cell receptor beta chains follows, all from one sample in a study of identical twins. TCRdb re-analysed the 5' RACE reads in MiXCR, keeping a single row per CDR3 protein. The sample has 1.5 million to 2 million distinct CDR3 sequences, around 33% seen once; the top ten hold under 0.35%. Sequencing used cord blood. These TCRs come from a newborn girl in good health. Each CDR3 is given with its conserved first and last residue. D genes are given only for firm matches. Where a row states a size, it is once, few, many or the class of an expanded clone; other rows omit it.

clone_size j_call v_call d_call cdr3_nt cdr3_aa
few TRBJ1-4 TRBV12-3/TRBV12-4 - TGTGCCAGCAGCCCGCAGCAGGGGCATGAAAAACTGTTTTTT CASSPQQGHEKLFF
- TRBJ1-6 TRBV29-1 TRBD1 TGCAGCGTTCGGACAGGGAATAATTCACCCCTCCACTTT CSVRTGNNSPLHF
many TRBJ2-5 TRBV28 - TGTGCCAGCAGTTTTGGGACTGCACCTGCCATGGAGACCCAGTACTTC CASSFGTAPAMETQYF
- TRBJ1-2 TRBV12-5 - TGTGCTAGTGGTTTGGAATCTAGGGTTCGCTACGGCTACACCTTC CASGLESRVRYGYTF
few TRBJ2-2 TRBV2 - TGTGCCAGCCGATTTCAGGGGCCCGGGGAGCTGTTTTTT CASRFQGPGELFF
few TRBJ2-7 TRBV7-2 - TGTGCCAGCAGTCCCGTCTCCTACAATGAGCAGTACTTC CASSPVSYNEQYF
- TRBJ2-3 TRBV20-1 - TGCAGTGCTCGTTTTGGAGCTACGCAGTATTTT CSARFGATQYF
- TRBJ2-3 TRBV20-1 - TGCAGTGCTGAGCCCGCGCGTCTAGCAGCAGATACGCAGTATTTT CSAEPARLAADTQYF
few TRBJ2-7 TRBV20-1 TRBD2 TGCAGTGCTAGAGATGGGACCGGGGTAGCGGGGGACCGATACGAGCAGTACTTC CSARDGTGVAGDRYEQYF
- TRBJ2-3 TRBV5-1 - TGCGCCAGCAGCTTGGGACTCCAGATGGATACGCAGTATTTT CASSLGLQMDTQYF
- TRBJ1-5 TRBV24-1 TRBD1 TGTGCCACCAGTGATGTCGGGACAGGGGGCAATCAGCCCCAGCATTTT CATSDVGTGGNQPQHF
few TRBJ2-1 TRBV9 TRBD2 TGTGCCAGCAGCGTAGGGACTAGCGGGGGGGCCTCCTACAATGAGCAGTTCTTC CASSVGTSGGASYNEQFF
- TRBJ2-7 TRBV20-1 TRBD1 TGCAGTGCTAGACATTCCGGGACAGGGGGCTCCGAGCAGTACTTC CSARHSGTGGSEQYF
- TRBJ1-6 TRBV4-1 - TGCGCCAGCAGCCAAGTCTCCCAGGGGATAAGTAATTCACCCCTCCACTTT CASSQVSQGISNSPLHF
- TRBJ2-3 TRBV4-2 TRBD2 TGTGCCAGCAGCTCAACCGGGACTAGCGGGACAGATACGCAGTATTTT CASSSTGTSGTDTQYF
many TRBJ2-7 TRBV28 - TGTGCCAGCACCACCCCGCCCGGCTTACCTACCTACGAGCAGTACTTC CASTTPPGLPTYEQYF
- TRBJ2-7 TRBV29-1 - TGCAGCGTTGGGGGCCAGATGCATGAGCAGTACTTC CSVGGQMHEQYF
few TRBJ2-1 TRBV28 - TGTGCCACCCGGTCCGATGAGCAGTTCTTC CATRSDEQFF
- TRBJ2-5 TRBV21-1 - TGTGCCAGCAGCAATCGACCCTCCGAGGAAGAGACCCAGTACTTC CASSNRPSEEETQYF
- TRBJ2-3 TRBV24-1 TRBD1 TGTGCCACCAGCTATGCCAAACAGGGGGATCCCACAGATACGCAGTATTTT CATSYAKQGDPTDTQYF
few TRBJ1-5 TRBV2 TRBD1 TGTGCCAGCAGTTGGGGACAGGGGGACAATCAGCCCCAGCATTTT CASSWGQGDNQPQHF
few TRBJ1-2 TRBV6-6 - TGTGCCAGCAGACCCGACGGCGGATATGGCTACACCTTC CASRPDGGYGYTF
few TRBJ2-7 TRBV25-1 - TGTGCCAGCAGTATTCAGGGTCTGGGCGAGCAGTACTTC CASSIQGLGEQYF
many TRBJ1-2 TRBV5-1 - TGCGCCAGCAGCTTGGACAGGCAAATCTATGGCTACACCTTC CASSLDRQIYGYTF
- TRBJ2-1 TRBV19 - TGTGCCAGTAGTATAATAACCAGCTCCTACAATGAGCAGTTCTTC CASSIITSSYNEQFF
few TRBJ1-2 TRBV5-1 - TGCGCCAGCAGCCGAGCCCCGGTTCTGACGGGGGATAACTATGGCTACACCTTC CASSRAPVLTGDNYGYTF
once TRBJ1-1 TRBV5-1 - TGCGCCAGCAGCTCTAAGGTATCCGACAGACCAAACACTGAAGCTTTCTTT CASSSKVSDRPNTEAFF
- TRBJ2-1 TRBV20-1 TRBD2 TGCAGTGCTAGAGGGGGAGAGCGGGAGGCAATCTACAATGAGCAGTTCTTC CSARGGEREAIYNEQFF
- TRBJ2-5 TRBV12-3/TRBV12-4 - TGTGCCAGCAGGACGTCCGGGGACTCTACACGGACCCAGTACTTC CASRTSGDSTRTQYF
- TRBJ2-2 TRBV12-3/TRBV12-4 - TGTGCCAGCAGTGACTCCCGGTGGACCGGGGAGCTGTTTTTT CASSDSRWTGELFF
- TRBJ1-6 TRBV2 - TGTGCCAGCAGTGAACAAGGGGATTCTAATTCACCCCTCCACTTT CASSEQGDSNSPLHF
- TRBJ2-3 TRBV7-2 TRBD2 TGTGCCAGCAGCTTATTGGCTAGCGGGTTGACAGATACGCAGTATTTT CASSLLASGLTDTQYF
many TRBJ2-3 TRBV4-2 TRBD2 TGTGCCAGCAGCCAAGATGGAACGGGAGGGTCCACAGATACGCAGTATTTT CASSQDGTGGSTDTQYF
- TRBJ2-3 TRBV3-1 - TGTGCCAGCAGCCAAGATCCTTTTAGGGCCACAGATACGCAGTATTTT CASSQDPFRATDTQYF
- TRBJ2-5 TRBV6-5 TRBD1 TGTGCCAGCAGTTACTCGATATCGGACCGGGACAGAACCTACGGGCAGTACTTC CASSYSISDRDRTYGQYF
- TRBJ2-7 TRBV28 - TGTGCCAGCAGTCCTCCCCGGATCCGATACAATGAGCAGTACTTC CASSPPRIRYNEQYF
few TRBJ2-1 TRBV20-1 TRBD2 TGCAGTGCTAGAGATCCCCAGCGGGGGGCGGGTGAGCAGTTCTTC CSARDPQRGAGEQFF
few TRBJ2-1 TRBV20-1 - TGCAGTGCCCCACTATGGTCCAACGAGCAGTTCTTC CSAPLWSNEQFF
few TRBJ2-1 TRBV6-2/TRBV6-3 TRBD2 TGTGCCAGCAGTTACGGGACTAGCGGGGGCCGGGTAAGAAATGAGCAGTTCTTC CASSYGTSGGRVRNEQFF